This entry lists 17 T cell receptor beta chains sequenced from one sample in a study of blood T cells in healthy people across ages (dated by TCRdb to between 2015 and 2016). Libraries came from 5' RACE. Data came from an Illumina HiSeq 2500. A second PCR of roughly 6 to 12 cycles was performed with a sample-barcoded 5' primer and a J-beta primer mix. Through fastp at Q25 and MiXCR, TCRdb rebuilt clones from the public reads, retaining in-frame beta chains. Here each entry gathers all rows of one CDR3 protein and keeps the most common genes and DNA. Across this sample there are about 690,000 distinct CDR3 sequences, with roughly 41% seen only once. Of the sample, about 32% falls within the top ten clones. Sequencing was performed on blood. The source is a man older than 75 in good health.

V and J are TRBV24-1 and TRBJ2-5; D might be TRBD1 or TRBD2, each matching 5 bases. The CDR3 extends over 16 amino acids. CDR1 is KGHDR, CDR2 SFDVKD, per germline. V was pared by 4 bases and J by 11 bases, with 25 bases between. CDR3 loop: CATSDPGTDPLNEQYF. For the CDR3, the DNA is TGTGCCACCAGTGACCCCGGGACGGACCCCCTCAATGAGCAGTACTTC.

V and J are TRBV9 and TRBJ2-1, with 8 bases aligning to TRBD1. Germline-derived CDR1 and CDR2 are SGDLS and YYNGEE. J lost 3 bases, V lost 0 bases, and 8 bases had no gene match. This CDR3 contains 17 residues. This CDR3 is CASSVAIQDRVYNEQFF. CDR3 DNA sequence: TGTGCCAGCAGCGTAGCTATTCAGGACAGGGTCTACAATGAGCAGTTCTTC. The variable domain in full, completed from reference TRBV9 and TRBJ2-1, reads DSGVTQTPKHLITATGQRVTLRCSPRSGDLSVYWYQQSLDQGLQFLIQYYNGEERAKGNILERFSAQQFPDLHSELNLSSLELGDSALYFCASSVAIQDRVYNEQFFGPGTRLTVL.

The chain is built from TRBV20-1 and TRBJ2-7; D unclear. The J call is uncertain, as TRBJ2-4 better fits the DNA end. The length of the CDR3 is 15 residues. Germline values: CDR1 DFQATT, CDR2 SNEGSKA (reference sequence). The chain's CDR3 is CSARDSSGTKNIQYF. The CDR3 nucleotides read TGCAGTGCTAGAGATAGTTCTGGGACCAAAAACATTCAGTACTTC.

This clonotype was seen a few times. The rearrangement uses TRBV20-1 and TRBJ1-1; D gene uncertain. The CDR3 extends over 11 amino acids. Germline V gives CDR1 DFQATT, CDR2 SNEGSKA (reference sequence). V was shortened by 3 bases and J by 3 bases, with 5 bases between the two germline ends. The CDR3 DNA reads TGCAGTGCTAGTGCGGACACTGAAGCTTTCTTT. Protein sequence: CSASADTEAFF.

The rearrangement links TRBV6-2 or TRBV6-3 to TRBJ1-2; D gene ambiguous. Trimming left V 5 bases short and J 7 bases short, with 14 bases between. The germline CDR1 and CDR2 sequences are MNHEY and SVGEGT. The CDR3 has 13 amino acids. This CDR3 is CASSRSPYGGYTF. DNA for the CDR3: TGTGCCAGCAGTCGGAGTCCTTATGGTGGCTACACCTTC.

The chain combines TRBV11-2 with TRBJ2-3; tentative D call: TRBD1 (7 bases). The CDR3 extends over 18 amino acids. Germline values: CDR1 SGHAT, CDR2 FQNNGV. V was trimmed by 4 bases and J by 2 bases, leaving 22 bases between them. CDR3 in DNA: TGTGCCAGCAGCTCGGGGGCTTACAGGGGTGGGGACACAGATACGCAGTATTTT. Its translation: CASSSGAYRGGDTDTQYF.

The chain is built from TRBV24-1 and TRBJ2-2; 7 positions agree with TRBD1. The CDR3 consists of 16 residues. V shed 3 bases, J shed 7 bases, and the junction held 10 bases outside the gene matches. Per the germline V gene, CDR1 is KGHDR and CDR2 is SFDVKD. In DNA form, the CDR3 reads TGTGCCACCAGTGATGCTTCGACAGGGTCCCTCGGGGAGCTGTTTTTT. Protein sequence: CATSDASTGSLGELFF.

This chain uses TRBV10-3 with TRBJ2-1; possibly TRBD2 for D (5 bases). The germline V gene encodes CDR1 ENHRY and CDR2 SYGVKD. The CDR3 sequence is 15 residues long. The V end was cut by 5 bases, the J end by 1 base, with 12 bases between. The CDR3 loop is CAISRSGDSYNEQFF. CDR3 DNA sequence: TGTGCCATCAGTAGGTCCGGGGATTCCTACAATGAGCAGTTCTTC.

The rearrangement links TRBV13 to TRBJ2-5, with D uncertain. CDR3 length: 15 residues. V lost 5 bases to trimming and J lost 11 bases, with 24 bases between them. Germline V CDR1 and CDR2: PRHDT, FYEKMQ (reference sequence). CDR3 loop: CASSQTPTSYNEQYF. The DNA of the CDR3 is TGTGCCAGCAGCCAGACCCCAACCTCCTACAATGAGCAGTACTTC.

The V call is TRBV5-1, the J call TRBJ2-4; D unresolved. The CDR3 runs to 11 residues. Trimming pared 3 bases from V and 15 bases from J, leaving 13 bases between. Germline lookup yields CDR1 SGHRS and CDR2 YFSETQ. The CDR3 reads CASSSEFDLYF. The CDR3 nucleotides are TGCGCCAGCAGCTCCGAATTCGACCTGTACTTC.

This clonotype was observed at least ten times. V is TRBV14 and J is TRBJ2-1; TRBD1 is a possible D gene (5 bases). The CDR3 loop spans 13 amino acids. Per germline, CDR1 SGHDN and CDR2 FVKESK. V gave up 4 bases and J gave up 9 bases, with 13 bases separating them. Here the CDR3 reads CASSLRAVSEQFF. In nucleotides, the CDR3 is TGTGCCAGCAGCCTCAGGGCTGTGAGTGAGCAGTTCTTC. Using reference TRBV14 and TRBJ2-1 for the parts outside the CDR3, the full variable domain is EAGVTQFPSHSVIEKGQTVTLRCDPISGHDNLYWYRRVMGKEIKFLLHFVKESKQDESGMPNNRFLAERTGGTYSTLKVQPAELEDSGVYFCASSLRAVSEQFFGPGTRLTVL.

In its sample, this clonotype was seen many times. The rearrangement links TRBV28 to TRBJ2-7; D might be TRBD2 (5 bases). Trimming removed 8 bases from V and 3 bases from J, with 20 bases in between. This CDR3 has 15 residues. CDR1 is MDHEN, CDR2 SYDVKM, per germline. The CDR3 coding sequence is TGTGCCAGCGCAAACCCCAGAGGGAACTACTACGAGCAGTACTTC. Protein: CASANPRGNYYEQYF.

This clonotype was counted only a few times. The genes are TRBV20-1 and TRBJ2-1, with 8 nucleotides matching TRBD2. CDR3 length: 14 amino acids. V was clipped by 3 bases and J by 6 bases; unmatched bases: 7. CDR1 is DFQATT, CDR2 SNEGSKA, per germline (reference sequence). The CDR3 protein is CSASSGRARNEQFF. CDR3 coding DNA: TGCAGTGCTAGTTCCGGGAGGGCCCGCAATGAGCAGTTCTTC.

This chain links TRBV6-2 or TRBV6-3 with TRBJ2-7; a weak D match, TRBD1 (6 bases). The germline V gene has CDR1 MNHEY and CDR2 SVGEGT. CDR3 length: 14 amino acids. V was pared by 5 bases and J by 3 bases, with 14 bases between. The CDR3 coding sequence is TGTGCCAGCAGTACCAGGGGTCCCCTCTACGAGCAGTACTTC. This translates into CASSTRGPLYEQYF.

This clonotype has a count of ten or more. The gene calls are TRBV15 and TRBJ2-3, with 12 bases lining up with TRBD2. Looked up from germline, CDR1 is LNHNV and CDR2 is YYDKDF (reference sequence). CDR3 length: 16 residues. The V segment lost 0 bases and the J segment 6 bases; nucleotides outside the gene matches: 4. CDR3 residues: CATSRDPTSGRDTQYF. The CDR3 DNA follows: TGTGCCACCAGCAGAGATCCAACTAGCGGGAGGGATACGCAGTATTTT. The complete variable domain, with remaining parts taken from reference TRBV15 and TRBJ2-3, reads DAMVIQNPRYQVTQFGKPVTLSCSQTLNHNVMYWYQQKSSQAPKLLFHYYDKDFNNEADTPDNFQSRRPNTSFCFLDIRSPGLGDTAMYLCATSRDPTSGRDTQYFGPGTRLTVL.

This clonotype appeared a few times. This chain links TRBV7-2 with TRBJ2-3; 7 bases map to TRBD1. The CDR3 has 14 amino acids. Germline V gene data show CDR1 as SGHTA and CDR2 as FQGNSA. The V and J ends lost 11 bases and 1 base, in that order; junction bases with no gene match: 9. In nucleotides, the CDR3 is TGTGCCTACAGAAGGGGGCGCCGCACAGATACGCAGTATTTT. It specifies CAYRRGRRTDTQYF.

A few counts support this clonotype. The chain combines TRBV27 with TRBJ1-2, with 7 bases fitting TRBD1. This CDR3 has 13 amino acids. Germline lookup yields CDR1 MNHEY and CDR2 SMNVEV (reference sequence). Trimming removed 5 bases from V and 8 bases from J; junction bases left unmatched: 8. The CDR3 loop reads CASSRQGSGGYTF. CDR3 nucleotide sequence: TGTGCCAGCAGTCGACAGGGATCCGGGGGCTACACCTTC.